The rows below give T cell receptor beta chains drawn from one sample of a study of a mutant IDH1 vaccine in newly diagnosed glioma. For these TCRs, the target antigens are not known. Generated by immunoSEQ multiplex PCR, the TCRdb table keeps only in-frame clones and is missing some. The sample has roughly 43,000 clones, 70% to 85% seen once. The sample in question was PBMCs, obtained from a glioma patient whose treatment included an IDH1 peptide vaccine. The source of these receptors is a man younger than 35 with glioma. Some clones in this sample may be carry-over from other donors' samples. The CDR3 runs from the conserved cysteine through the conserved F or W. A D gene is named only where the DNA matches it firmly. Clone size is stated in some rows and not others, as once, few, many or a class when expanded.

j_gene	d_gene	v_gene	abundance	len	CDR3nt	CDR3aa
TRBJ2-1	NA	TRBV29-1	once	12	TGCAGCGTGGACCCCTCCCGGAATGAGCAGTTCTTC	CSVDPSRNEQFF
TRBJ2-7	NA	TRBV19	NA	15	TGTGCCAGTAGTATTGGGGCAGGGAGCTCCTACGAGCAGTACTTC	CASSIGAGSSYEQYF
TRBJ2-1	TRBD2	TRBV14	NA	15	TGTGCCAGCAGTCCGGGACTAGCGGTTTACAATGAGCAGTTCTTC	CASSPGLAVYNEQFF
TRBJ2-2	TRBD2	TRBV5-4	few	16	TGTGCCAGCAGCCCGTCGGGACTAGCCGGCACCGGGGAGCTGTTTTTT	CASSPSGLAGTGELFF
TRBJ2-7	NA	TRBV7-2	NA	14	TGTGCCAGCAGCTTGGGCGGGATCACCTACGAGCAGTACTTC	CASSLGGITYEQYF
TRBJ1-1	NA	TRBV4-1	NA	13	TGCGCCAGCAGTTCCCCCTTTGTAGTCCAAGCTTTCTTT	CASSSPFVVQAFF
TRBJ2-7	NA	TRBV6-6	once	13	TGTGCCACCTCTAGCGTCGGTGTTGAGGAGCAGTACTTC	CATSSVGVEEQYF
TRBJ1-5	NA	TRBV7-8	NA	14	TGTGCCAGCAGCTTATTTACAGAGGATCAGCCCCAGCATTTT	CASSLFTEDQPQHF
TRBJ1-1	NA	TRBV6-1	NA	14	TGTGCCAGCAGTCAAGGGGCAGGGGCTACTGAAGCTTTCTTT	CASSQGAGATEAFF
TRBJ2-2	NA	TRBV7-9	NA	13	TGTGCCAGCAGCTTAGGAATACCCGGGGAGCTGTTTTTT	CASSLGIPGELFF
TRBJ1-3	NA	TRBV4-1	few	16	TGCGCCAGCAGCCAAGATTTGGGGGGCTCTGGAAACACCATATATTTT	CASSQDLGGSGNTIYF
TRBJ2-2	NA	TRBV6-5	NA	16	TGTGCCAGCAGTTACTCTAAGACGGGGAACACCGGGGAGCTGTTTTTT	CASSYSKTGNTGELFF
TRBJ1-3	NA	TRBV18	NA	19	TGTGCCAGCAACCCAAGCAATAATTTTTGGGCGAGCGCTGGAAACACCATATATTTT	CASNPSNNFWASAGNTIYF
TRBJ2-7	TRBD2	TRBV5-1	NA	15	TGCGCCAGCAGCTTGATCGCGGGGGGCCTCCTCGAGCAGTACTTC	CASSLIAGGLLEQYF
TRBJ2-1	TRBD1	TRBV30	NA	14	TGTGCCTGGAACGAAGGACAGGTTGGGAATGAGCAGTTCTTC	CAWNEGQVGNEQFF
TRBJ2-1	NA	TRBV7-7	NA	15	TGTGCTAGCAGCTTAGTGGGGGGTTCCTACAATGAGCAGTTCTTC	CASSLVGGSYNEQFF
TRBJ2-7	NA	TRBV30	few	12	TGTGCCTGGGGTCCCCTTGCTTACGAGCAGTACTTC	CAWGPLAYEQYF
TRBJ1-1	NA	TRBV6-5	NA	15	TGTGCCAGCAGTTACCTGGGACTGCTTAACCCTGAAGCTTTCTTT	CASSYLGLLNPEAFF
TRBJ2-5	TRBD2	TRBV6-5	NA	13	TGTGCCAGCGGGAGGGGAGGTGGAGAGACCCAGTACTTC	CASGRGGGETQYF
TRBJ1-2	TRBD1	TRBV10-3	NA	14	TGTGCCATCAGTGAGAACGGACAGGGCTATGGCTACACCTTC	CAISENGQGYGYTF
TRBJ2-7	NA	TRBV7-8	NA	15	TGTGCCAGCAGCTTAGGTGTCTCAGGACCCTACGAGCAGTACTTC	CASSLGVSGPYEQYF
TRBJ1-1	NA	TRBV30	few	15	TGTGCCTGGAGTGACCAATGGGACGGAGACACTGAAGCTTTCTTT	CAWSDQWDGDTEAFF
TRBJ2-7	NA	TRBV29-1	NA	13	TGCAGCGTACGGTCTACAGGGCCCTACGAGCAGTACTTC	CSVRSTGPYEQYF
TRBJ1-6	TRBD1	TRBV6-5	NA	14	TGTGCCAGCAAAGGACAGGGGCCTAATTCACCCCTCCACTTT	CASKGQGPNSPLHF
TRBJ2-7	TRBD1	TRBV18	NA	14	TGTGCCAGCTCACCACAGGGGACAGGGTACGAGCAGTACTTC	CASSPQGTGYEQYF
TRBJ1-1	NA	TRBV12-5	once	13	TGTGCTAGTGGTTTCGAGTGGAACACTGAAGCTTTCTTT	CASGFEWNTEAFF
TRBJ1-5	NA	TRBV6-6	NA	14	TGTGCCAGCAGTTACTCGCCTGATGTCTGGACGGTGCATTTT	CASSYSPDVWTVHF
TRBJ2-4	NA	TRBV20-1	NA	10	TGCAGTGCTAGAGAAAACATTCAGTACTTC	CSARENIQYF
TRBJ1-1	NA	TRBV27	once	14	TGTGCCAGCAGTCTAGGGGTAGTGAACACTGAAGCTTTCTTT	CASSLGVVNTEAFF
TRBJ2-5	NA	TRBV4-3	NA	14	TGCGCCAGCAGCCTCAGCCTAAGGGGAGAGACCCAGTACTTC	CASSLSLRGETQYF
TRBJ1-5	NA	TRBV4-2	NA	15	TGTGCCAGCAGCCAAGGGGAAACGGGTATCCAGCCCCAGCATTTT	CASSQGETGIQPQHF
TRBJ1-1	NA	TRBV20-1	NA	11	TGCAGTGCGTCCTTTAACACTGAAGCTTTCTTT	CSASFNTEAFF
TRBJ1-1	NA	TRBV5-1	NA	14	TGCGCCAGCAGCCTCGGAGGATTGAACACTGAAGCTTTCTTT	CASSLGGLNTEAFF
TRBJ2-7	NA	TRBV2	NA	12	TGTGCCAGCAGTGATGACAGTTACGAGCAGTACTTC	CASSDDSYEQYF
TRBJ1-1	TRBD1	TRBV18	NA	15	TGTGCCAGCTACTCAGGGACAGTGTTGAACACTGAAGCTTTCTTT	CASYSGTVLNTEAFF
TRBJ2-5	TRBD1	TRBV18	NA	14	TGTGCCAGCTCAGCCAGACAGGGTGCCGAGACCCAGTACTTC	CASSARQGAETQYF
TRBJ2-2	NA	TRBV7-6	NA	16	TGTGCCAGCAGCTTAGCAGCGGCGGCGAACACCGGGGAGCTGTTTTTT	CASSLAAAANTGELFF
TRBJ2-4	NA	TRBV6-1	NA	14	TGTGCCAGCAGGGAGGGCCCGGCCAAAAACATTCAGTACTTC	CASREGPAKNIQYF
TRBJ1-5	NA	TRBV30	few	13	TGTGCCTGGAGTGTTGGGGGCAATCAGCCCCAGCATTTT	CAWSVGGNQPQHF
TRBJ1-3	NA	TRBV4-3	NA	17	TGCGCCAGCAGCCAGGCCGCGGCCGGTGGGCCGGGAAACACCATATATTTT	CASSQAAAGGPGNTIYF